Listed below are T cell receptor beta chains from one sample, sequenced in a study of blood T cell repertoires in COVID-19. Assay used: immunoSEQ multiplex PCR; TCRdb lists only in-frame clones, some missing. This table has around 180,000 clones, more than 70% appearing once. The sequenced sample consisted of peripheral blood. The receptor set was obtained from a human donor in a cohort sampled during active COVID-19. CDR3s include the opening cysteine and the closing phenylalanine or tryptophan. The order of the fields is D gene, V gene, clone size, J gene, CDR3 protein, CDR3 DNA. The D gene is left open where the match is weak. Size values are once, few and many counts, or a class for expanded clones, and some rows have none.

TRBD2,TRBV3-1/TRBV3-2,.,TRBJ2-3,CASSPQGGREDTQYF,TGTGCCAGCAGCCCCCAAGGCGGGAGGGAAGATACGCAGTATTTT
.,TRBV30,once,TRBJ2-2,CAYRGGTGELFF,TGTGCCTATAGGGGGGGAACCGGGGAGCTGTTTTTT
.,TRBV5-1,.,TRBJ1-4,CASSPNPTGSGNEKLFF,TGCGCCAGCAGCCCAAACCCTACAGGGAGTGGGAATGAAAAACTGTTTTTT
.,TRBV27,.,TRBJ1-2,CASSSLALVGYTF,TGTGCCAGCAGTTCCCTGGCCCTGGTAGGCTACACCTTC
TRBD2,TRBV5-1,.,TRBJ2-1,CATGLAGGPSYNEQFF,TGCGCCACGGGACTAGCGGGAGGTCCCTCCTACAATGAGCAGTTCTTC
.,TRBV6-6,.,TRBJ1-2,CASSSHDLVFYGYTF,TGTGCCAGCAGTTCCCATGATCTCGTCTTCTACGGCTACACCTTC
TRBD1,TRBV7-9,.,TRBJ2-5,CASSLDRGGETQYF,TGTGCCAGCAGCTTAGACAGGGGTGGGGAGACCCAGTACTTC
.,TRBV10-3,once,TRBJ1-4,CATRDTTATNEKLFF,TGTGCCACCCGGGACACTACTGCAACTAATGAAAAACTGTTTTTT
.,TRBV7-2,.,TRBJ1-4,CASSGAANEKLFF,TGTGCCAGCAGCGGGGCAGCTAATGAAAAACTGTTTTTT
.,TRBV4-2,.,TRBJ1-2,CASSQERGGRSDYGYTF,TGTGCCAGCAGCCAAGAGCGGGGGGGACGGAGCGACTATGGCTACACCTTC
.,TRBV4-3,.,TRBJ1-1,CASSQEVRRGGTEAFF,TGCGCCAGCAGCCAAGAGGTGAGACGGGGGGGGACTGAAGCTTTCTTT
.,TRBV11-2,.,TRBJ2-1,CASSLVPGSYNEQFF,TGTGCCAGCAGCTTAGTCCCAGGTAGCTACAATGAGCAGTTCTTC
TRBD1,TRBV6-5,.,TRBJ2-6,CASRYRGTGANVLTF,TGTGCCAGCAGATACAGGGGGACTGGGGCCAACGTCCTGACTTTC
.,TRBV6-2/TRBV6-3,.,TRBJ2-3,CASSPRGLSPTDTQYF,TGTGCCAGCAGTCCCCGCGGACTATCCCCCACAGATACGCAGTATTTT
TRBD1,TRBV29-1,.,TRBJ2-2,CSATGTATGELFF,TGCAGCGCGACCGGGACAGCCACCGGGGAGCTGTTTTTT
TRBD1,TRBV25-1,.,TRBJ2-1,CASSEADRGTGEQFF,TGTGCCAGCAGTGAAGCGGACAGGGGTACTGGTGAGCAGTTCTTC
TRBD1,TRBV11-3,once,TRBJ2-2,CASSRGQGELFF,TGTGCCAGCAGCAGGGGACAGGGGGAGCTGTTTTTT
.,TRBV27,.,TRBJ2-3,CASSLRLRGADTQYF,TGTGCCAGCAGTTTACGACTCCGCGGGGCAGATACGCAGTATTTT
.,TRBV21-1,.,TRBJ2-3,CASSLTGQGWGLHKDTQYF,TGTGCCAGCAGCCTGACAGGACAGGGTTGGGGGCTACACAAAGATACGCAGTATTTT
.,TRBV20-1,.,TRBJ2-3,CSAKRDTTQYF,TGCAGTGCTAAACGGGACACTACGCAGTATTTT
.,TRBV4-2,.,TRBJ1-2,CASSQGGSGTLYGYTF,TGTGCCAGCAGCCAAGGAGGCTCCGGCACTCTCTATGGCTACACCTTC
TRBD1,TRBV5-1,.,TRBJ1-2,CASSYDRAGYTF,TGCGCCAGCAGCTACGACAGGGCTGGCTACACCTTC
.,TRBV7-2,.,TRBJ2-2,CASSQHRPPTGELFF,TGTGCCAGCAGCCAACACCGCCCCCCGACCGGGGAGCTGTTTTTT
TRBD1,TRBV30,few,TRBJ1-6,CACTGETYYNSPLHF,TGTGCCTGTACAGGGGAAACCTACTATAATTCACCCCTCCACTTT
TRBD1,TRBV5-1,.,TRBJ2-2,CASSFGQGAGELFF,TGCGCCAGCAGCTTCGGACAGGGTGCGGGGGAGCTGTTTTTT
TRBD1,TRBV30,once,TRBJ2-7,CAWSANRGREQYF,TGTGCCTGGAGTGCCAACAGGGGAAGGGAGCAGTACTTC
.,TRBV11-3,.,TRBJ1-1,CASSPTGNTEAFF,TGTGCCAGCAGCCCTACGGGGAACACTGAAGCTTTCTTT
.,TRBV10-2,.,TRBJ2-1,CASSPGAHNEQFF,TGCGCCAGCAGTCCGGGAGCCCACAATGAGCAGTTCTTC
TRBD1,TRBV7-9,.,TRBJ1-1,CASSSNDRGRTEAFF,TGTGCCAGCAGCTCCAACGACAGGGGGCGTACTGAAGCTTTCTTT
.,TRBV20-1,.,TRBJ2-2,CSEFSSGELFF,TGCAGTGAATTTTCGTCCGGGGAGCTGTTTTTT
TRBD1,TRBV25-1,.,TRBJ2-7,CASSASTGTGRDEQYF,TGTGCCAGCAGTGCAAGTACCGGGACAGGGAGAGACGAGCAGTACTTC
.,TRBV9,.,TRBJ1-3,CASSVNGGSGNTIYF,TGTGCCAGCAGCGTAAACGGGGGCTCTGGAAACACCATATATTTT
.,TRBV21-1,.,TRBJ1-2,CASSKRHGIYGYTF,TGTGCCAGCAGCAAACGACACGGAATTTATGGCTACACCTTC
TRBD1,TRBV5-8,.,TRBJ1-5,CASSLDRGPWQPQHF,TGTGCCAGCAGCTTAGATAGGGGGCCATGGCAGCCCCAGCATTTT
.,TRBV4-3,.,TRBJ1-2,CASSQDLVGGAYGYTF,TGCGCCAGCAGCCAAGATTTAGTCGGGGGAGCCTATGGCTACACCTTC
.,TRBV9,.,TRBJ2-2,CASREGPNTGELFF,TGTGCCAGCAGAGAGGGCCCGAACACCGGGGAGCTGTTTTTT
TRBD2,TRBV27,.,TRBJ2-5,CASSSREGGGETQYF,TGTGCCAGCAGTTCTAGGGAGGGAGGTGGGGAGACCCAGTACTTC
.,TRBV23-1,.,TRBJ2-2,CASSHGAGNTGELFF,TGCGCCAGCAGTCATGGCGCAGGGAACACCGGGGAGCTGTTTTTT
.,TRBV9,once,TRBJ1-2,CASSVAEDMGNGYTF,TGTGCCAGCAGCGTAGCCGAGGACATGGGTAATGGCTACACCTTC
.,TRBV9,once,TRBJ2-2,CASSLRGTGELFF,TGTGCCAGCAGCCTCAGGGGAACCGGGGAGCTGTTTTTT
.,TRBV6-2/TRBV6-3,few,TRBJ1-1,CASSYLGLNTEAFF,TGTGCCAGCAGTTACCTCGGGTTGAACACTGAAGCTTTCTTT
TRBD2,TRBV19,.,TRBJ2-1,CASIGGGFNEQFF,TGTGCCAGTATCGGGGGGGGATTCAATGAGCAGTTCTTC
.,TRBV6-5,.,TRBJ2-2,CASSYSRQPNTGELFF,TGTGCCAGCAGTTACTCGCGACAGCCGAACACCGGGGAGCTGTTTTTT
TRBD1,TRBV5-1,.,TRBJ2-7,CASSLLTGEGEQYF,TGCGCCAGCAGCTTGTTAACAGGGGAAGGGGAGCAGTACTTC
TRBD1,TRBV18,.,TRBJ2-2,CASSPRQGDTGELFF,TGTGCCAGCTCACCGCGACAGGGGGACACCGGGGAGCTGTTTTTT
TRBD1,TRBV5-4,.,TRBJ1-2,CASSLSGQFGYTF,TGTGCCAGCAGCTTGTCGGGACAGTTTGGCTACACCTTC
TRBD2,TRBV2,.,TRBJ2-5,CASRGEGETQYF,TGTGCCAGCAGGGGGGAGGGGGAGACCCAGTACTTC
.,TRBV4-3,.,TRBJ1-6,CASSQAAGNSPLHF,TGCGCCAGCAGCCAAGCGGCAGGGAATTCACCCCTCCACTTT